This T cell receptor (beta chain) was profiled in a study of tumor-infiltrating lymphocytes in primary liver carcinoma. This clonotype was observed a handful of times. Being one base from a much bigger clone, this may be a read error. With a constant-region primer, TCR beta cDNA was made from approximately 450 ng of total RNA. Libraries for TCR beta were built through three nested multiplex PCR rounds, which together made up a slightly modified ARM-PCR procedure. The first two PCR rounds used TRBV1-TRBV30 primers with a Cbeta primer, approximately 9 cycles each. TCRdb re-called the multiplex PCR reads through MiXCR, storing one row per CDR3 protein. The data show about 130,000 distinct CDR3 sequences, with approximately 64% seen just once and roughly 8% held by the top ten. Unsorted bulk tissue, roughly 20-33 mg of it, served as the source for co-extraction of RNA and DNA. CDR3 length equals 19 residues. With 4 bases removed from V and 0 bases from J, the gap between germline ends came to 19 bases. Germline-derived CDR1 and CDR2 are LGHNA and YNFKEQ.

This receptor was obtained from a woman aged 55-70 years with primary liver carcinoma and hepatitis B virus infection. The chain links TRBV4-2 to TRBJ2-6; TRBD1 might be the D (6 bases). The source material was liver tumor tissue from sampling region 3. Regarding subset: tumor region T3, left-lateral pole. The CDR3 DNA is TGTGCCAGCAGCCCCCTGGGGGCAGCGGTCTCCTCTGGGGCCAACGTCCTGACTTTC. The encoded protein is CASSPLGAAVSSGANVLTF.